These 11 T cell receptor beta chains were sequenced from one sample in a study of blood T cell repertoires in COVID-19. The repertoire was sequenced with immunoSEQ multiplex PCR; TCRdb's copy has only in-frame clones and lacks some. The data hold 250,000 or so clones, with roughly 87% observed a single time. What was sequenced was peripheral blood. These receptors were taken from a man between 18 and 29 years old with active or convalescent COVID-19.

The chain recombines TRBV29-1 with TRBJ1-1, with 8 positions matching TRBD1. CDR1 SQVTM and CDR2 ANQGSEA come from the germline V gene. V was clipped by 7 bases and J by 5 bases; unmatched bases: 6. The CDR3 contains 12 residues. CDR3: CSARTGRTEAFF. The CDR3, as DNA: TGCAGCGCAAGGACAGGGCGGACTGAAGCTTTCTTT.

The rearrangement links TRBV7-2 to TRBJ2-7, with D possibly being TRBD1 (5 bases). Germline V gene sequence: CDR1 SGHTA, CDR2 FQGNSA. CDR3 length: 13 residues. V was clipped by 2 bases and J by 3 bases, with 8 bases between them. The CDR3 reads CASSLMGRYEQYF. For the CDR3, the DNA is TGTGCCAGCAGCTTAATGGGGCGCTACGAGCAGTACTTC.

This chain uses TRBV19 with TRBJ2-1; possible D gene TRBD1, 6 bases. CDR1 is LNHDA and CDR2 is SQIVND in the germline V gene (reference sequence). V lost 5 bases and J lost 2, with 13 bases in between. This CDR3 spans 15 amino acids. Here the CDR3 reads CASSSTGPPYNEQFF. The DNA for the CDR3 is TGTGCCAGTAGTTCTACAGGGCCCCCCTACAATGAGCAGTTCTTC.

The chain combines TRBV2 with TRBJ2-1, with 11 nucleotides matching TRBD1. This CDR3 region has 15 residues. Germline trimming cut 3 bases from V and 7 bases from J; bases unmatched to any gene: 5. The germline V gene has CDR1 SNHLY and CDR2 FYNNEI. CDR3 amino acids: CASSEDRGLKNEQFF. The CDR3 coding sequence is TGTGCCAGCAGTGAGGACAGGGGGCTTAAGAATGAGCAGTTCTTC.

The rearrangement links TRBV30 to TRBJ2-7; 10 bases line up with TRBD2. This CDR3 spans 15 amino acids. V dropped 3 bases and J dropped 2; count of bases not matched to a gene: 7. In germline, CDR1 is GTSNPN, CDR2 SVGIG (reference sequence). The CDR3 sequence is CAWRLIAGGTYEQYF. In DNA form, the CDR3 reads TGTGCCTGGAGGTTAATAGCGGGGGGCACCTACGAGCAGTACTTC. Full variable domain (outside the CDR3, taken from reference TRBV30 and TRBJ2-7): SQTIHQWPATLVQPVGSPLSLECTVEGTSNPNLYWYRQAAGRGLQLLFYSVGIGQISSEVPQNLSASRPQDRQFILSSKKLLLSDSGFYLCAWRLIAGGTYEQYFGPGTRLTVT.

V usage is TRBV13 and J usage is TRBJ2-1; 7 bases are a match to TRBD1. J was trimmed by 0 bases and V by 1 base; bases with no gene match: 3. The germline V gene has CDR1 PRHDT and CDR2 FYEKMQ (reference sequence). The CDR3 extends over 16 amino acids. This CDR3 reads CASSLAEGASYNEQFF. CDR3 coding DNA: TGTGCCAGCAGCTTAGCTGAGGGGGCCTCCTACAATGAGCAGTTCTTC.

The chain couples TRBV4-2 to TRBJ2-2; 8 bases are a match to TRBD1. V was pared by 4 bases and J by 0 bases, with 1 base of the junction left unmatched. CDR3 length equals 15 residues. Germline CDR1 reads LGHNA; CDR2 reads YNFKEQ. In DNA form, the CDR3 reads TGTGCCAGCAGCCCGGGACAGGCGAACACCGGGGAGCTGTTTTTT. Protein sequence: CASSPGQANTGELFF.

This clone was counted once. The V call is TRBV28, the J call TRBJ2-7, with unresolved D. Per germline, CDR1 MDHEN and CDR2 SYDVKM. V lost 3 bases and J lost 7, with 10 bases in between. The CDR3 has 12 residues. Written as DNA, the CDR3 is TGTGCCAGCAGTTTGGTGCAAGCGGAGCAGTACTTC. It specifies CASSLVQAEQYF.

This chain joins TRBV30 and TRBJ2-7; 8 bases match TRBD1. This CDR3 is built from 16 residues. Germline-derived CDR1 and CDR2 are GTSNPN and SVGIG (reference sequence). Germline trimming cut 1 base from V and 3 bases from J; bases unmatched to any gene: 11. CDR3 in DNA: TGTGCCTGGAGTGGTCCAGGACAGGGAACTTACTACGAGCAGTACTTC. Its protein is CAWSGPGQGTYYEQYF.

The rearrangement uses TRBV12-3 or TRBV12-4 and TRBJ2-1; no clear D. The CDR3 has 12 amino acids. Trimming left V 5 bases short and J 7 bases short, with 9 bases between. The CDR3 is CASSTGLNEQFF. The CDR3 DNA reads TGTGCCAGCAGTACCGGGTTGAATGAGCAGTTCTTC.

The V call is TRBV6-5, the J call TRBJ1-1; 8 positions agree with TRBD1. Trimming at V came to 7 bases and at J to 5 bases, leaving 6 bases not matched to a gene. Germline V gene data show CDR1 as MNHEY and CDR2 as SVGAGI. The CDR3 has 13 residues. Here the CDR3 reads CASTTGGRTEAFF. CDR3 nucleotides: TGTGCCAGCACCACAGGGGGAAGAACTGAAGCTTTCTTT.